The 14 T cell receptor beta chains below come from one sample, sequenced in a study of cytomegalovirus exposure and HLA in healthy donors. PCR primers comprised 60 Vbeta and 13 Jbeta primers. Clones were sequenced by immunoSEQ multiplex PCR, and TCRdb holds only the in-frame ones, with some missing. The data show some 100,000 clones, with roughly 79% seen just once and around 4.4% held by the top ten. The sequencing input was PBMCs. These receptors originate from a man aged 40-50 years in good health and CMV-seronegative.

This clone was counted only a few times. This sequence joins TRBV7-9 and TRBJ1-2, with TRBD1 matching over 11 bases. CDR3 length equals 15 residues. The ends lost 4 bases at V and 5 bases at J; junction bases unmatched: 6. Germline V lookup: CDR1 SEHNR, CDR2 FQNEAQ (reference sequence). The CDR3 reads CASSSGQGALYGYTF. The CDR3 DNA reads as TGTGCCAGCAGCTCCGGACAGGGGGCTTTGTATGGCTACACCTTC.

This chain joins TRBV5-1 and TRBJ2-7, with 9 bases aligning to TRBD1. J gave up 5 bases and V 2 bases, and 8 bases lay outside the gene matches. Per the germline V gene, CDR1 is SGHRS and CDR2 is YFSETQ. The CDR3 consists of 15 residues. DNA of the CDR3: TGCGCCAGCAGCTTCGGACAGGGGAAACTAGACGAGCAGTACTTC. Its protein is CASSFGQGKLDEQYF.

The rearrangement uses TRBV4-2 and TRBJ2-5, with no clear D. CDR1 is LGHNA, CDR2 YNFKEQ, per germline. The CDR3 has 14 amino acids. The V end was cut by 4 bases, the J end by 1 base, with 10 bases between. The CDR3 DNA follows: TGTGCCAGCAGCCCCCCCGGGTTCCAAGAGACCCAGTACTTC. Amino acid sequence: CASSPPGFQETQYF.

The rearrangement links TRBV19 to TRBJ2-5; tentative D call: TRBD1 (5 bases). V shed 3 bases and J shed 7 bases, with 18 bases lying between them. The germline CDR1 and CDR2 sequences are LNHDA and SQIVND (reference sequence). The CDR3 has 15 amino acids. CDR3 in DNA: TGTGCCAGTAGTATCACATCAAGGGGCGAAGTGACCCAGTACTTC. It codes for CASSITSRGEVTQYF.

V usage is TRBV18 and J usage is TRBJ2-2; a possible D gene is TRBD1 (6 bases). The CDR3 sequence is 16 residues long. V was shortened by 0 bases and J by 1 base, with 9 bases between the two germline ends. Germline-derived CDR1 and CDR2 are KGHSH and LQKENI. Here the CDR3 DNA reads TGTGCCAGCTCACCACCGACAGGACTGAACACCGGGGAGCTGTTTTTT. Translating it yields CASSPPTGLNTGELFF.

The J gene is TRBJ2-5, the V gene TRBV7-2, with TRBD2 matching over 9 bases. The V gene end was trimmed by 2 bases and the J gene end by 1 base; junction bases not matched to a gene: 14. CDR3 length: 19 residues. Germline V gives CDR1 SGHTA, CDR2 FQGNSA. This CDR3 reads CASSLKPSSGGTFQETQYF. CDR3 bases: TGTGCCAGCAGCTTAAAGCCTAGTAGCGGGGGAACCTTCCAAGAGACCCAGTACTTC.

This chain connects TRBV5-1 to TRBJ1-3, with D tentatively TRBD1 (5 bases). This CDR3 spans 16 amino acids. Per germline, CDR1 SGHRS and CDR2 YFSETQ. The ends were cut back, 4 bases at V and 0 bases at J, with 14 bases in the middle. CDR3 residues: CASSPSWDSSGNTIYF. CDR3 DNA: TGCGCCAGCAGCCCTTCATGGGACTCCTCTGGAAACACCATATATTTT.

The chain is built from TRBV25-1 and TRBJ1-1; the D gene is possibly TRBD1 (6 bases). CDR1 is MGHDK and CDR2 is SYGVNS in the germline V gene. V was trimmed by 7 bases and J by 5 bases, leaving 14 bases between them. The CDR3 is 13 amino acids. CDR3 amino acids: CASITGSETEAFF. The CDR3 DNA reads as TGTGCCAGCATTACAGGGTCGGAAACTGAAGCTTTCTTT.

The rearrangement links TRBV4-2 to TRBJ2-5; TRBD1 matches at 10 bases. The end of the DNA fits TRBJ2-7 better, so the J call may be wrong. CDR3 size: 21 residues. Germline CDR1 is LGHNA and CDR2 is YNFKEQ. The chain's CDR3 is CASSQDLLGPGATGGRAEQYF. Written as DNA, the CDR3 is TGTGCCAGCAGCCAAGATCTTTTGGGGCCGGGTGCGACAGGGGGCCGGGCCGAGCAGTACTTC.

V and J are TRBV18 and TRBJ1-2; D is uncertain. CDR1 KGHSH and CDR2 LQKENI come from the germline V gene. The length of the CDR3 is 12 residues. V lost 5 bases, J lost 6 bases, and 10 bases lay in between. The CDR3 loop is CASSEGEDGYTF. CDR3 in DNA: TGTGCCAGCTCAGAGGGAGAGGATGGCTACACCTTC.

The chain joins TRBV9 to TRBJ2-1, with TRBD1 matching 9 bases. From germline, CDR1 is SGDLS and CDR2 YYNGEE. V lost 7 bases to trimming and J lost 3 bases; unmatched junction nucleotides: 5. The CDR3 contains 14 residues. The CDR3 protein is CASSTGGDYNEQFF. CDR3 nucleotides: TGTGCCAGCTCGACAGGGGGAGACTACAATGAGCAGTTCTTC. Together with reference TRBV9 and TRBJ2-1, the CDR3 gives the full variable domain: DSGVTQTPKHLITATGQRVTLRCSPRSGDLSVYWYQQSLDQGLQFLIQYYNGEERAKGNILERFSAQQFPDLHSELNLSSLELGDSALYFCASSTGGDYNEQFFGPGTRLTVL.

This clone was seen a single time. The chain couples TRBV30 to TRBJ1-3; the D gene is possibly TRBD1 (6 bases). Trimming stripped 3 bases from V and 6 bases from J, with 15 bases between. The CDR3 spans 14 residues. Germline values: CDR1 GTSNPN, CDR2 SVGIG (reference sequence). CDR3 in DNA: TGTGCCTGGAGACCCATGGGGGCTGAAAACACCATATATTTT. Translating gives CAWRPMGAENTIYF.

The table lists this clone with a count of one. CDR3 residues: CASSYPTRTLPYEQYV. DNA of the CDR3: TGTGCCAGCAGTTACCCCACAAGGACTCTACCCTACGAGCAGTACGTC. This sequence joins TRBV6-5 and TRBJ2-7; possibly TRBD2 for D (5 bases). Looked up from germline, CDR1 is MNHEY and CDR2 is SVGAGI. V lost 2 bases to trimming and J lost 2 bases, with 16 bases between them. This CDR3 has 16 amino acids.

The chain is built from TRBV11-2 and TRBJ2-3; D not certain. Germline V gene lookup returns CDR1 SGHAT and CDR2 FQNNGV. CDR3 length equals 13 residues. With 1 base removed from V and 4 bases from J, the gap between germline ends came to 6 bases. CDR3: CASSLARADTQYF. The CDR3, as DNA: TGTGCCAGCAGCTTAGCCCGGGCAGATACGCAGTATTTT.